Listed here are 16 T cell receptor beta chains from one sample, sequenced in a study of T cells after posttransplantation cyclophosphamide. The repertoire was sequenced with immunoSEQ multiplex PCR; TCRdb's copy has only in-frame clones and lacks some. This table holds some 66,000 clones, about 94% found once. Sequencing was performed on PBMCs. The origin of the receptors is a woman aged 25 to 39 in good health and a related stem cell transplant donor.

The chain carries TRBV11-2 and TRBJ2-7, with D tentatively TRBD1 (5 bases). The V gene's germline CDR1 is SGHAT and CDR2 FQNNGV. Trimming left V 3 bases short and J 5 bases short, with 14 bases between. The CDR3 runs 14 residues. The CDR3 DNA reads TGTGCCAGCAGCTTGACAGACGCTTCCCACGAGCAGTACTTC. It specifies CASSLTDASHEQYF.

The CDR3 here is CASRTGRGYTF. The CDR3 DNA follows: TGTGCCAGCCGGACAGGGAGAGGCTACACCTTC. The rearrangement joins TRBV19 to TRBJ1-2, with 8 bases lining up with TRBD1. The CDR3 has 11 residues. V lost 9 bases, J lost 8 bases, and 5 bases stayed unmatched. The V gene's germline CDR1 is LNHDA and CDR2 SQIVND (reference sequence).

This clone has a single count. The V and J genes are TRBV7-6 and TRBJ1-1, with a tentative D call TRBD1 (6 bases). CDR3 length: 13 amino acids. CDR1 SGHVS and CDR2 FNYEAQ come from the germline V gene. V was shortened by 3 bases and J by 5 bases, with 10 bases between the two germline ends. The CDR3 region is CASSFQGRTEAFF. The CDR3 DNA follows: TGTGCCAGCAGCTTTCAGGGGCGTACTGAAGCTTTCTTT.

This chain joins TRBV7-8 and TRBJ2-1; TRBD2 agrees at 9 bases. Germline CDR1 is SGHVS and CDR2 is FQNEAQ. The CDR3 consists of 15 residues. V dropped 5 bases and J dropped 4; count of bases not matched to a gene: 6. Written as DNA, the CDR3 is TGTGCCAGCAGCACGATAGCGGGGGCTTACAATGAGCAGTTCTTC. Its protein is CASSTIAGAYNEQFF.

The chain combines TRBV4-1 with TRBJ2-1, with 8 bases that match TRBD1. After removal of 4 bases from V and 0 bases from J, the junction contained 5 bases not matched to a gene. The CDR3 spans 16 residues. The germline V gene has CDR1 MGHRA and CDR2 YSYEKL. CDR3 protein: CASSPDRGNSYNEQFF. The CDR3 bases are TGCGCCAGCAGCCCAGACAGGGGAAACTCCTACAATGAGCAGTTCTTC.

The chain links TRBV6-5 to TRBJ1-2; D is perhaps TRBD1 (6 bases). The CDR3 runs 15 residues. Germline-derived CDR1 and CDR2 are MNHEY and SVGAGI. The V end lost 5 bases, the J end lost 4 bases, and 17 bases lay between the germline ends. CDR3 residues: CASSRLGGAPYGYTF. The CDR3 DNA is TGTGCCAGCAGTCGACTAGGGGGGGCTCCCTATGGCTACACCTTC.

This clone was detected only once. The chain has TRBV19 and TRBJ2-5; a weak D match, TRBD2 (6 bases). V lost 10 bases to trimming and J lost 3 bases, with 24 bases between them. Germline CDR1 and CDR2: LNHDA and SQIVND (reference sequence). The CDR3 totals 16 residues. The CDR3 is CATLGPAGSPKETQYF. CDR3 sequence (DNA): TGTGCCACCCTAGGCCCGGCCGGGAGCCCTAAAGAGACCCAGTACTTC.

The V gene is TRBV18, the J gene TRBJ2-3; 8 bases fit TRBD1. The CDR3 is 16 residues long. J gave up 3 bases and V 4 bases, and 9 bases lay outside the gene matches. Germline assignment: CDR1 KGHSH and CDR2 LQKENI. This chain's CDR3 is CASSRPRQGATDTQYF. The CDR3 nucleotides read TGTGCCAGCTCACGCCCCCGGCAGGGGGCAACAGATACGCAGTATTTT. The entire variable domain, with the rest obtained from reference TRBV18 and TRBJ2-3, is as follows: NAGVMQNPRHLVRRRGQEARLRCSPMKGHSHVYWYRQLPEEGLKFMVYLQKENIIDESGMPKERFSAEFPKEGPSILRIQQVVRGDSAAYFCASSRPRQGATDTQYFGPGTRLTVL.

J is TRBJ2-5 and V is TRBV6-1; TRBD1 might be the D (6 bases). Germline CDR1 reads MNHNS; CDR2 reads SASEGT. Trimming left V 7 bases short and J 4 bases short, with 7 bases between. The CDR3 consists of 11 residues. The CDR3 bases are TGTGCCAGCAACAGGGTAGAGACCCAGTACTTC. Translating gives CASNRVETQYF.

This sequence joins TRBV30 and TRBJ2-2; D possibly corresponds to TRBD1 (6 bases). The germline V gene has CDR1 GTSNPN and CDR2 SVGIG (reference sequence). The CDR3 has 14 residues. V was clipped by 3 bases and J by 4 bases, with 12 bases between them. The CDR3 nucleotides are TGTGCCTGGAGGGAAGGACAGTTCACCGGGGAGCTGTTTTTT. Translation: CAWREGQFTGELFF.

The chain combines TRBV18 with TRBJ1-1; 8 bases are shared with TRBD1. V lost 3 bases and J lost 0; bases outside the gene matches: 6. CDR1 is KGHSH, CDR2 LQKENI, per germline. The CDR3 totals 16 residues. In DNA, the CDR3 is TGTGCCAGCTCACCGAAGACAGGGGCCATGAACACTGAAGCTTTCTTT. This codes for CASSPKTGAMNTEAFF.

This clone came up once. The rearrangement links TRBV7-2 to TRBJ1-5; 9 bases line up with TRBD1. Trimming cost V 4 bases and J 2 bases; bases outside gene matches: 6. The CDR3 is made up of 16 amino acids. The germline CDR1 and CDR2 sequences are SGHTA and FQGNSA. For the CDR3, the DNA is TGTGCCAGCAGCTCTAGGACAGGGGAAGGCAATCAGCCCCAGCATTTT. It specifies CASSSRTGEGNQPQHF.

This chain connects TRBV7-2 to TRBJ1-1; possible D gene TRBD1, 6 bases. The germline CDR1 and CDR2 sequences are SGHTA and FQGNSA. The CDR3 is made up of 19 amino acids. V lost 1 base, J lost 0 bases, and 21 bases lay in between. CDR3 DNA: TGTGCCAGCAGCTTAGTAGGGGGTTGGGCCGAACCTTTGAACACTGAAGCTTTCTTT. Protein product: CASSLVGGWAEPLNTEAFF.

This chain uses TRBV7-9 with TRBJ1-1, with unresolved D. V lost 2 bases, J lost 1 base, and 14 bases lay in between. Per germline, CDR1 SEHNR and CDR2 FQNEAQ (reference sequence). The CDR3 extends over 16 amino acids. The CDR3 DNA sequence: TGTGCCAGCAGCTTAAGATCGACTTTCGGGAACACTGAAGCTTTCTTT. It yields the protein CASSLRSTFGNTEAFF.

The DNA for the CDR3 is TGTGCCAGCAGCTGGCGTACGGCTCATAATGAAAAACTGTTTTTT. Encoded protein: CASSWRTAHNEKLFF. The chain links TRBV7-3 to TRBJ1-4; no definite D call. This CDR3 spans 15 amino acids. CDR1 and CDR2 (germline): SGHTA, FQGTGA. Trimming took off 4 bases at V and 4 bases at J, with 13 bases between the two ends.

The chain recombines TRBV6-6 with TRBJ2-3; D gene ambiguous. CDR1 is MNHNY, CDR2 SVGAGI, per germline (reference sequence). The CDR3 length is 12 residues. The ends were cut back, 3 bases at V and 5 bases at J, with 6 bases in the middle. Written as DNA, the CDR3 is TGTGCCAGCAGTTATCGAGAAGATACGCAGTATTTT. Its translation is CASSYREDTQYF.